The 3 T cell receptor beta chains presented below share a single source sample, sequenced in a study of neurological immune-mediated disorders. TCRdb used MiXCR to reprocess the 5' RACE reads, holding one entry per CDR3 protein. The sample lists around 38,000 distinct CDR3 sequences, around 15% seen once, with 3% to 4.5% in the top ten. Material for sequencing was CD4+ T cells from blood. All receptors come from an older woman with HTLV-1-associated myelopathy (HAM/TSP).

This clonotype was observed many times. The chain couples TRBV5-1 to TRBJ1-1; 10 positions agree with TRBD1. Germline CDR1 reads SGHRS; CDR2 reads YFSETQ. With V trimmed by 4 bases and J by 1 base, 4 bases remained unmatched. This CDR3 spans 15 amino acids. In nucleotides, the CDR3 is TGCGCCAGCAGCCCTGGGACAGGGGCGAACACTGAAGCTTTCTTT. Protein: CASSPGTGANTEAFF.

The J gene is TRBJ2-1, the V gene TRBV5-1; TRBD2 might be the D (6 bases). CDR1 is SGHRS and CDR2 is YFSETQ in the germline V gene. Trimming took 2 bases from V and 5 from J, leaving 17 bases between them. The CDR3 is 16 residues long. CDR3: CASSLPLSGENNEQFF. CDR3 DNA sequence: TGCGCCAGCAGCTTACCTCTATCGGGGGAAAACAATGAGCAGTTCTTC.

This clonotype has at least ten counts. This sequence may be a read error, since a much larger clone differs from it by one base. The V gene is TRBV5-5, the J gene TRBJ2-2, with D hard to call. This CDR3 region has 13 residues. Germline assignment: CDR1 SGHKS and CDR2 YYEKEE (reference sequence). Trimming took 1 base from V and 6 from J, leaving 7 bases between them. CDR3 bases: TGTGCCAGCAGCTTGACCGTGCCCGGGGAGCTGTTTTTT. This codes for CASSLTVPGELFF.